In its sample, the clone carrying this TCR beta chain was seen a few times. What it binds is unknown. The data stem from a study of type 1 and type 2 diabetes patients. Overall study results and limits: V and J gene usage correlated at approximately 0.97 between type 2 diabetes and control samples. Highly-expanded CD4+ clones were few in type 2 diabetes, median one, 3.9% of reads.

Amplification started from genomic DNA. A primer set of 30 forward and 13 reverse primers amplified the CDR3. In TCRdb, the multiplex PCR reads were re-called with MiXCR into one record per CDR3 protein. The table has about 290,000 distinct CDR3 sequences, roughly 48% seen once. The CDR3 is 14 residues long. Per germline, CDR1 MNHEY and CDR2 SMNVEV (reference sequence). The V gene lost 8 bases and the J gene lost 1 base, with 13 bases spanning the gap. The V and J genes are TRBV27 and TRBJ2-3, with a possible D match to TRBD2 (6 bases). The sample consisted of peripheral blood mononuclear cells (PBMCs). The receptor's source is a man younger than 35 with type 2 diabetes. The CDR3 loop reads CASGSGLGTDTQYF. CDR3 bases: TGTGCCAGCGGATCGGGACTTGGCACAGATACGCAGTATTTT.